This T cell receptor beta chain was identified during a study of T cells in Graves' hyperthyroidism and ophthalmopathy. From RNA transcripts, TCR beta CDR3 regions were amplified. TCR CDR3 underwent first-round RT-PCR with the HTBI primer set. One entry per CDR3 protein, called by TCRdb with MiXCR from the multiplex PCR reads. Of a few hundred thousand distinct CDR3 sequences in the sample, about 14% were seen once. PBMCs stemmed from about 9.5 ml fresh peripheral blood. Germline-derived CDR1 and CDR2 are DFQATT and SNEGSKA (reference sequence). The CDR3 is 14 residues long. The V end lost 2 bases, the J end lost 2 bases, and 9 bases lay between the germline ends.

The gene calls are TRBV20-1 and TRBJ1-4, with D possibly being TRBD1 (6 bases). Sequencing was done on a sample of blood. This sequence was found in a middle-aged woman with Graves' hyperthyroidism. Here the CDR3 reads CSARSGVTNEKLFF. DNA for the CDR3: TGCAGTGCTAGATCAGGGGTCACTAATGAAAAACTGTTTTTT.